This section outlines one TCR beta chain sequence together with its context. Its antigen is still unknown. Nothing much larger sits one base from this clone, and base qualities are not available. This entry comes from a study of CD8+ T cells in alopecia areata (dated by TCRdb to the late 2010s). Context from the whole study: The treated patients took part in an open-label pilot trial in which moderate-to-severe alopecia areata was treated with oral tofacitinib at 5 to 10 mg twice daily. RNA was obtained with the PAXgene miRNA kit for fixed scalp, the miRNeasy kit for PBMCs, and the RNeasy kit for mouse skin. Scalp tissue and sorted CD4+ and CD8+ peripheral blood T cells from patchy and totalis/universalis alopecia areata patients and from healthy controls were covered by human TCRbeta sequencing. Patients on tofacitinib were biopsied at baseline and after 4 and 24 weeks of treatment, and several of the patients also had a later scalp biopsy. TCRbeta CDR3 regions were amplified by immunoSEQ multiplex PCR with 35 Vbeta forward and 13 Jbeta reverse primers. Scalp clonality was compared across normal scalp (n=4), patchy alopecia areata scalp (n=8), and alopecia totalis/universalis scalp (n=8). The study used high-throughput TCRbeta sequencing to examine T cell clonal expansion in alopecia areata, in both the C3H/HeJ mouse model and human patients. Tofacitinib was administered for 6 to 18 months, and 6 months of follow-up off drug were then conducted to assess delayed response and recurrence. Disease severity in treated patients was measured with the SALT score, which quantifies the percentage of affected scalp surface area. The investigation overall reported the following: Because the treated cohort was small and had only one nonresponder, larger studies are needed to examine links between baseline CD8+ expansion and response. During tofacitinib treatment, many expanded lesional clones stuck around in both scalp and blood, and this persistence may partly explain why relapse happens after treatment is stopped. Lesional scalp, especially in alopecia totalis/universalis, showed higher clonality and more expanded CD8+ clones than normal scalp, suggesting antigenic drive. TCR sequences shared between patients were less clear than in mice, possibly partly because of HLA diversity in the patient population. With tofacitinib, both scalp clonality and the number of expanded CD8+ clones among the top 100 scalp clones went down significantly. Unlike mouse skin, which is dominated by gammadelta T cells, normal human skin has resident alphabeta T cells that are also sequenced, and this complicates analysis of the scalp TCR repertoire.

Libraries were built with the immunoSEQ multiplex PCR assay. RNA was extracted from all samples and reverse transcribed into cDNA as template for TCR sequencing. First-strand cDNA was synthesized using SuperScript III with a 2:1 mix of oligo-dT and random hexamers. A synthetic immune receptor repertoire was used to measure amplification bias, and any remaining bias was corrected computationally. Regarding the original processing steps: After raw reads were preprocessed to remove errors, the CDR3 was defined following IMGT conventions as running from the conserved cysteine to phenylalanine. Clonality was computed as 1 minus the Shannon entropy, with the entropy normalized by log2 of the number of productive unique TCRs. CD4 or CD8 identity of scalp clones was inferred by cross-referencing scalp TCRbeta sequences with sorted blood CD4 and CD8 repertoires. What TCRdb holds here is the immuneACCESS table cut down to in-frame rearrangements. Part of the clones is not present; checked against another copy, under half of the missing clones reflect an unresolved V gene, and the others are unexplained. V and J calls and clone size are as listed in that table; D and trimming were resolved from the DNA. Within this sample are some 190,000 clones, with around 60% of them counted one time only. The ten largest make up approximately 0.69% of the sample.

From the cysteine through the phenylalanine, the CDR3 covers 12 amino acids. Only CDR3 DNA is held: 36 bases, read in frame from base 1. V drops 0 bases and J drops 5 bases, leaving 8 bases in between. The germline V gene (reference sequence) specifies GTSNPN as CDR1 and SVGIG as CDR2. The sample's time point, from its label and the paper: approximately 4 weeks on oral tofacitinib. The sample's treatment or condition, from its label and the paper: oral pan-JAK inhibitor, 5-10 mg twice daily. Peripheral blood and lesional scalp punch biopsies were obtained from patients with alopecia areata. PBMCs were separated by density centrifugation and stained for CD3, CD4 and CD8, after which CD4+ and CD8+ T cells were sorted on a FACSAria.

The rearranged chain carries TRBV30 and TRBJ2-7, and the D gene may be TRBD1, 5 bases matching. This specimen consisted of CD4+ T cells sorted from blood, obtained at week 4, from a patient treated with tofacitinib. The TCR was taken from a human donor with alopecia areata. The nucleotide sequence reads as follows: TGTGCCTGGAGTGTAGACAGAAACGAGCAGTACTTC. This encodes CAWSVDRNEQYF.